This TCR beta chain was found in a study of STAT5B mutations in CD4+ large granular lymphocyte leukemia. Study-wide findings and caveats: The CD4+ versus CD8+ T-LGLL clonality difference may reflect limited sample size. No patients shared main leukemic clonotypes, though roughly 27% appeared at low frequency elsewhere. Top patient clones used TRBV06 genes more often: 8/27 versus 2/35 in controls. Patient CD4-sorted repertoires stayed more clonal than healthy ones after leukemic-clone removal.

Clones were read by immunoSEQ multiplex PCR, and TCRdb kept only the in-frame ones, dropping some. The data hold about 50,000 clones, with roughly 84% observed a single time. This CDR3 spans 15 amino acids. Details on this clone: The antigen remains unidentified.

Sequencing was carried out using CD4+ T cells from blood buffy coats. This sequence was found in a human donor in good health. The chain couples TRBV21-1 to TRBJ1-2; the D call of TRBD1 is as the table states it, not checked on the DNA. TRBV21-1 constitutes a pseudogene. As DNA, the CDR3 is TGTGCCAGCAGCAAAATAGCTTCAGGGGGCAATGGCTACACCTTC. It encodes CASSKIASGGNGYTF.